The 27 T cell receptor beta chains below all came from one sample that was sequenced in a study of CD8 T cells in Susac syndrome. It was with random hexamers that roughly 0.5 to 1 ug RNA was reverse transcribed. TCRdb analysed the immunoSEQ multiplex PCR reads with MiXCR anew, one entry per CDR3 protein. Seen here are tens of thousands of distinct CDR3 sequences, approximately 95% observed once, and the top ten hold roughly 0.5%. Sequenced sample: CD8+ T cells from PBMCs. Receptors were obtained from a human donor with Susac syndrome.

This chain joins TRBV14 and TRBJ2-5; D not resolved. CDR1 is SGHDN, CDR2 FVKESK, per germline. Trimming pared 1 base from V and 1 base from J, leaving 10 bases between. This CDR3 spans 15 amino acids. Here the CDR3 DNA reads TGTGCCAGCAGCCAAGGCGCCAGCTCCCAAGAGACCCAGTACTTC. Translated, it gives CASSQGASSQETQYF. The full variable domain, in which reference TRBV14 and TRBJ2-5 provide the parts outside the CDR3, is EAGVTQFPSHSVIEKGQTVTLRCDPISGHDNLYWYRRVMGKEIKFLLHFVKESKQDESGMPNNRFLAERTGGTYSTLKVQPAELEDSGVYFCASSQGASSQETQYFGPGTRLLVL.

The V call is TRBV20-1, the J call TRBJ1-1; D gene unclear. Germline assignment: CDR1 DFQATT and CDR2 SNEGSKA (reference sequence). There are 16 residues in the CDR3. Trimming removed 6 bases from V and 4 bases from J, with 24 bases in between. The CDR3 protein is CSAPLRGGGPFTEAFF. Written as DNA, the CDR3 is TGCAGTGCCCCCCTGCGGGGAGGAGGGCCGTTCACTGAAGCTTTCTTT.

The chain combines TRBV29-1 with TRBJ2-1, with 7 bases lining up with TRBD2. CDR3 length: 10 residues. The germline gives CDR1 SQVTM, CDR2 ANQGSEA. The J segment lost 10 bases and the V segment lost 7 bases, leaving 4 bases of the junction unmatched. In DNA, the CDR3 is TGCAGCGCGGGGGGTTTGGAGCAGTTCTTC. As protein: CSAGGLEQFF.

The chain employs TRBV27 and TRBJ2-7; 7 positions agree with TRBD1. CDR3 size: 15 residues. Germline V CDR1 and CDR2: MNHEY, SMNVEV (reference sequence). V shed 5 bases and J 4 bases; nucleotides not matched to a gene: 11. The CDR3 bases are TGTGCCAGCAGTAGACTCGGACAGGAGGCGTACGAGCAGTACTTC. Amino acids: CASSRLGQEAYEQYF.

The J gene is TRBJ1-2, the V gene TRBV4-3; 7 bases are a match to TRBD1. The CDR3 is made up of 16 amino acids. V lost 2 bases and J lost 5; bases outside the gene matches: 11. Germline-derived CDR1 and CDR2 are LGHNA and YSLEER. CDR3 in DNA: TGCGCCAGCAGCCAACTCCCCGGACAGGAAACTTATGGCTACACCTTC. It codes for CASSQLPGQETYGYTF.

This clonotype was recorded only once. The chain links TRBV29-1 to TRBJ2-5, with a tentative D call TRBD2 (6 bases). From germline, CDR1 is SQVTM and CDR2 ANQGSEA. The CDR3 length is 15 residues. V was cut by 1 base and J by 2 bases, with 14 bases left in between. The CDR3 loop is CSVEGLAGIQETQYF. The CDR3 region has the DNA TGCAGCGTTGAAGGTTTGGCGGGGATACAAGAGACCCAGTACTTC.

This clonotype is a singleton in its sample. This chain uses TRBV29-1 with TRBJ2-7, with D perhaps assigned TRBD1 or TRBD2 (5 bases each). CDR1 SQVTM and CDR2 ANQGSEA come from the germline V gene. CDR3 length: 12 amino acids. V was trimmed by 7 bases and J by 2 bases, leaving 12 bases between them. Here the CDR3 reads CSGGPGTYEQYF. The CDR3 nucleotides are TGCAGCGGGGGACCTGGAACCTACGAGCAGTACTTC.

The V and J genes are TRBV19 and TRBJ1-1; D is ambiguous. V lost 3 bases and J lost 4, with 9 bases in between. The V gene's germline CDR1 is LNHDA and CDR2 SQIVND (reference sequence). CDR3 length: 13 residues. The CDR3 reads CASSIWGSTEAFF. CDR3 coding DNA: TGTGCCAGTAGTATTTGGGGTAGCACTGAAGCTTTCTTT.

The rearrangement links TRBV5-6 to TRBJ2-1, with 8 bases fitting TRBD2. CDR3 size: 13 residues. Germline V CDR1 and CDR2: SGHDT, YYEEEE. Trimming cost V 5 bases and J 6 bases; bases outside gene matches: 4. CDR3: CASRAGTSNEQFF. The CDR3 coding sequence is TGTGCCAGCAGGGCCGGGACTAGCAATGAGCAGTTCTTC.

This chain joins TRBV29-1 and TRBJ1-1, with 8 bases that match TRBD1. There are 15 residues in the CDR3. V shed 6 bases, J shed 0 bases, and the junction held 9 bases outside the gene matches. CDR1 is SQVTM, CDR2 ANQGSEA, per germline. The CDR3 sequence is CSVRPGTGVNTEAFF. CDR3 sequence (DNA): TGCAGCGTCCGGCCCGGGACAGGTGTGAACACTGAAGCTTTCTTT.

The rearrangement links TRBV19 to TRBJ2-5; no reliable D call. This CDR3 has 13 amino acids. V lost 5 bases to trimming and J lost 5 bases, with 12 bases between them. Germline V gene lookup returns CDR1 LNHDA and CDR2 SQIVND (reference sequence). The CDR3 loop reads CASSVGPGETQYF. The CDR3 DNA reads as TGTGCCAGTAGTGTCGGACCTGGGGAGACCCAGTACTTC.

The J gene is TRBJ1-2, the V gene TRBV2; 7 nucleotides match TRBD1. The CDR3 consists of 12 residues. The germline gives CDR1 SNHLY, CDR2 FYNNEI. The ends lost 9 bases at V and 2 bases at J; junction bases unmatched: 3. CDR3 in amino acids: CASPTGNYGYTF. Here the CDR3 DNA reads TGTGCCAGTCCGACAGGGAACTATGGCTACACCTTC.

The V call is TRBV19, the J call TRBJ2-2, with D unresolved. The CDR3 covers 11 residues. Trimming left V 7 bases short and J 4 bases short, with 4 bases between. Germline V gene lookup returns CDR1 LNHDA and CDR2 SQIVND (reference sequence). The CDR3 reads CASMSTGELFF. DNA of the CDR3: TGTGCCAGTATGAGCACCGGGGAGCTGTTTTTT.

The chain recombines TRBV13 with TRBJ1-5, with 7 bases aligning to TRBD1. This CDR3 region has 14 residues. Germline assignment: CDR1 PRHDT and CDR2 FYEKMQ (reference sequence). After removal of 5 bases from V and 5 bases from J, the junction contained 6 bases not matched to a gene. The CDR3, as DNA: TGTGCCAGCAGCCGGAGGGGGCGCGATCAGCCCCAGCATTTT. Encoded protein: CASSRRGRDQPQHF.

This chain connects TRBV15 to TRBJ2-7, with 7 bases aligning to TRBD2. The germline V gene encodes CDR1 LNHNV and CDR2 YYDKDF (reference sequence). This CDR3 contains 12 residues. V trimming: 5 bases; J trimming: 4 bases; junction bases outside the gene matches: 2. The DNA for the CDR3 is TGTGCCACCAGCGGGGGGGAATACGAGCAGTACTTC. Encoded protein: CATSGGEYEQYF.

The gene calls are TRBV24-1 and TRBJ2-5; tentative D call: TRBD2 (6 bases). The germline gives CDR1 KGHDR, CDR2 SFDVKD. V dropped 4 bases and J dropped 3 bases, with 8 bases sitting between them. CDR3 length: 13 residues. CDR3 sequence: CATSEASEETQYF. CDR3 sequence (DNA): TGTGCCACCAGTGAGGCTAGCGAAGAGACCCAGTACTTC.

The gene calls are TRBV5-1 and TRBJ1-1; D not certain. This CDR3 has 16 residues. Trimming stripped 0 bases from V and 4 bases from J, with 16 bases between. Germline V lookup: CDR1 SGHRS, CDR2 YFSETQ. The CDR3 is CASSLGRGRLSTEAFF. In DNA, the CDR3 is TGCGCCAGCAGCTTGGGGCGCGGCCGTCTGAGCACTGAAGCTTTCTTT.

V usage is TRBV5-6 and J usage is TRBJ2-1; a weak D match, TRBD1 (6 bases). V gave up 4 bases and J gave up 6 bases, with 11 bases separating them. The CDR3 sequence is 13 residues long. The germline CDR1 and CDR2 sequences are SGHDT and YYEEEE. The CDR3 DNA reads TGTGCCAGCAGCCCCGGACAGATCAATGAGCAGTTCTTC. It encodes CASSPGQINEQFF.

The chain links TRBV28 to TRBJ2-2; 9 bases agree with TRBD2. CDR3 length: 16 amino acids. With 6 bases clipped from V and 1 base from J, the junction kept 6 bases outside the gene matches. CDR1 is MDHEN and CDR2 is SYDVKM in the germline V gene. The CDR3 coding sequence is TGTGCCAGCAGCAACCAACTAGCGGGGAACACCGGGGAGCTGTTTTTT. Its protein product is CASSNQLAGNTGELFF. Full variable domain (outside the CDR3, taken from reference TRBV28 and TRBJ2-2): DVKVTQSSRYLVKRTGEKVFLECVQDMDHENMFWYRQDPGLGLRLIYFSYDVKMKEKGDIPEGYSVSREKKERFSLILESASTNQTSMYLCASSNQLAGNTGELFFGEGSRLTVL.

The chain employs TRBV25-1 and TRBJ2-7; TRBD2 matches 8 bases. J was trimmed by 3 bases and V by 7 bases; bases with no gene match: 8. The germline V gene encodes CDR1 MGHDK and CDR2 SYGVNS. The CDR3 extends over 14 amino acids. CDR3 coding DNA: TGTGCCAGCATAGGGACTAGACCAATCTACGAGCAGTACTTC. This translates into CASIGTRPIYEQYF.

V is TRBV30 and J is TRBJ2-7; D not resolved. The CDR3 length is 12 residues. Trimming shortened V by 1 base and J by 2 bases, and 6 bases separated the two germline ends. Per germline, CDR1 GTSNPN and CDR2 SVGIG (reference sequence). The CDR3 coding sequence is TGTGCCTGGAGTGCCAGAGCCTACGAGCAGTACTTC. Protein product: CAWSARAYEQYF.

This chain uses TRBV4-3 with TRBJ2-1; D gene ambiguous. Per the germline V gene, CDR1 is LGHNA and CDR2 is YSLEER. This CDR3 contains 14 residues. Trimming stripped 0 bases from V and 5 bases from J, with 8 bases between. The CDR3 is CASSQDRTDNEQFF. The CDR3 coding sequence is TGCGCCAGCAGCCAAGATAGAACAGACAATGAGCAGTTCTTC.

The V gene is TRBV4-1, the J gene TRBJ2-3, with 8 bases aligning to TRBD2. Germline values: CDR1 MGHRA, CDR2 YSYEKL. Unmatched junction bases numbered 14, after V lost 0 bases and J lost 6 bases. The CDR3 is 18 amino acids. The CDR3 sequence: CASSQDGAVAGRDDTQYF. The CDR3 nucleotides are TGCGCCAGCAGCCAAGATGGGGCGGTAGCGGGAAGGGATGATACGCAGTATTTT.

The chain has TRBV7-9 and TRBJ2-4; the D is unclear. The CDR3 is 13 residues long. Germline assignment: CDR1 SEHNR and CDR2 FQNEAQ (reference sequence). With 4 bases removed from V and 1 base from J, the gap between germline ends came to 5 bases. CDR3 DNA sequence: TGTGCCAGCAGCTCCGGGGCCAAAAACATTCAGTACTTC. Its protein is CASSSGAKNIQYF.

The V gene is TRBV29-1, the J gene TRBJ2-1; 7 bases agree with TRBD2. The CDR3 length is 19 residues. With V trimmed by 1 base and J by 1 base, 16 bases remained unmatched. CDR1 SQVTM and CDR2 ANQGSEA come from the germline V gene. CDR3 sequence: CSVEAHPIVAGRSYNEQFF. The CDR3 DNA sequence: TGCAGCGTTGAAGCCCATCCGATTGTAGCGGGCCGTTCCTACAATGAGCAGTTCTTC.

The chain employs TRBV12-3 or TRBV12-4 and TRBJ1-2, with TRBD1 matching over 8 bases. The ends lost 6 bases at V and 7 bases at J; junction bases unmatched: 1. The CDR3 consists of 11 residues. DNA of the CDR3: TGTGCCAGCAGCCAGGGGGCTGGCTACACCTTC. This encodes CASSQGAGYTF.

The chain carries TRBV28 and TRBJ2-5; unclear D gene. The CDR3 is 10 residues long. CDR1 and CDR2 (germline): MDHEN, SYDVKM. The V end was cut by 9 bases, the J end by 1 base, with 3 bases between. The DNA of the CDR3 is TGTGCCAGGGTCCAAGAGACCCAGTACTTC. Protein: CARVQETQYF.